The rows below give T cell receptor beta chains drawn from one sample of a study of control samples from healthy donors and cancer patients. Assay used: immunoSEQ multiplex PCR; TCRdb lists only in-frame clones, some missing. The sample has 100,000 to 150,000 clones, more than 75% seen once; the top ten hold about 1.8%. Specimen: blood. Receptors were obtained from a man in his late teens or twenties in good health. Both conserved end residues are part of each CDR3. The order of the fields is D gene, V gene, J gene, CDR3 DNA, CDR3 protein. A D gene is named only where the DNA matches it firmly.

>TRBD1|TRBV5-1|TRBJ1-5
TGCGCCAGCAGCTTGGGGGACAGAAATCAGCCCCAGCATTTT
CASSLGDRNQPQHF
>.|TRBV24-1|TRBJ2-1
TGTGCCACCCATGGGGGAAGCTCCTACAATGAGCAGTTCTTC
CATHGGSSYNEQFF
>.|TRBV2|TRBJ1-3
TGTGCCAGCAGCAGGACGGGGGTGGGAAACACCATATATTTT
CASSRTGVGNTIYF
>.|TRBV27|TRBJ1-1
TGTGCCAGCAGTTTATCGGCGGCCACTGAAGCTTTCTTT
CASSLSAATEAFF
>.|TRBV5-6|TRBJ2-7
TGTGCCAGCAGCGGATCCGGGACTTCTATTTACGAGCAGTACTTC
CASSGSGTSIYEQYF
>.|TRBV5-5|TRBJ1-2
TGTGCCAGCAGCTTAAGGGCAGGGGACTCCTATGGCTACACCTTC
CASSLRAGDSYGYTF
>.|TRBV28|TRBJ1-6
TGTGCCAGCAGTCCCCGGAAAATTGATTCACCCCTCCACTTT
CASSPRKIDSPLHF
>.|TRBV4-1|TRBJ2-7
TGCGCCAGCAGCCAAGTTCAAGGAGGGGTAGAAAGGTACTTC
CASSQVQGGVERYF
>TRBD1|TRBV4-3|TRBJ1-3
TGCGCCAGCAGCCAAGATCTGCTTCAGGGGGCAGTGGCAAACACCATATATTTT
CASSQDLLQGAVANTIYF
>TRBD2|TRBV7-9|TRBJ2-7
TGTGCCAGCAGCCCTAAGACTAGCGGGAGGGCCGGGTTCTACGAGCAGTACTTC
CASSPKTSGRAGFYEQYF
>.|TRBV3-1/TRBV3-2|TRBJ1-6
TGTGCCAGCAGCCCGAGACCGGGGACGGGTTCACCCCTCCACTTT
CASSPRPGTGSPLHF
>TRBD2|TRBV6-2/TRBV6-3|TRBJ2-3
TGTGCCAGCAGTTACTCCAACGGGAGGGCTTTAAGGGGCACAGATACGCAGTATTTT
CASSYSNGRALRGTDTQYF
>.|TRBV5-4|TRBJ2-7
TGTGCCAGCAGCTTAGAGGACACAGTCTCCTACGAGCAGTACTTC
CASSLEDTVSYEQYF
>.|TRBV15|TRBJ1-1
TGTGCCACCAGCAGAGATCGGGCAGCAAACACTGAAGCTTTCTTT
CATSRDRAANTEAFF
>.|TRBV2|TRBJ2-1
TGTGCCAGCAGGACTACCCTCTCCTACAATGAGCAGTTCTTC
CASRTTLSYNEQFF
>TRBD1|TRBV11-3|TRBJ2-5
TGTGCCAGCAGCTTAGGGACGGGACAGGGGAAAGAGACCCAGTACTTC
CASSLGTGQGKETQYF
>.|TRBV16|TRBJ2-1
TGTGCCAGCAGCCAATTTGCCAATGAGCAGTTCTTC
CASSQFANEQFF